This note documents a single TCR beta chain sequence. Its target is not known. Donors were nominally healthy when sampled, though unrecorded immune exposures were likely. The data were obtained in a study of cytomegalovirus exposure and HLA in healthy donors. The PCR made use of 60 Vbeta and 13 Jbeta primers. TCRdb's table, derived via immunoSEQ multiplex PCR, lists solely in-frame clones and lacks some. The table has about 94,000 clones, around 80% seen once. Study results and caveats: Reports credit the classifier with highly specific, highly sensitive diagnosis of cytomegalovirus status. Upon later analysis, TCR association rates were observed to vary by HLA locus, being highest for DRB1 and lowest for HLA-C.

Sequencing input: PBMCs. The clonotype was recovered from a woman in her sixties in good health and CMV-seronegative.

The CDR3 nucleotides are TGTGCCAGCAGTGAAGGGAGGGGGAATAACTATGGCTACACCTTC. It codes for CASSEGRGNNYGYTF. The chain carries TRBV25-1 and TRBJ1-2; D is perhaps TRBD1 (6 bases). CDR3 length equals 15 residues. V was pared by 2 bases and J by 1 base, with 11 bases between. Germline V gene data show CDR1 as MGHDK and CDR2 as SYGVNS.